This record concerns one TCR beta chain sequence. Recovered status in Cohort 3 required two negative PCRs, clearance, or symptom resolution. The sample is drawn from a study of blood T cell repertoires in COVID-19. This table comes from immunoSEQ multiplex PCR, and its TCRdb copy is limited to in-frame clones, with some not included. This table has approximately 170,000 clones, approximately 91% appearing once. The CDR3 consists of 13 residues. The J segment lost 3 bases and the V segment lost 7 bases, leaving 3 bases of the junction unmatched. Per germline, CDR1 SNHLY and CDR2 FYNNEI. This chain links TRBV2 with TRBJ1-5, with 7 positions matching TRBD1. This receptor was obtained from a woman aged 18-29 years who had recovered from COVID-19. The sample taken for sequencing was PBMCs or T cells enriched from blood (not recorded which). CDR3: CASIGQVNQPQHF. CDR3 bases: TGTGCCAGCATCGGACAGGTCAATCAGCCCCAGCATTTT.